A few counts support the clone carrying this T cell receptor beta chain. Its specificity is not known. The PCR was carried out with 60 Vbeta primers and 13 Jbeta primers. The assay was immunoSEQ multiplex PCR, and TCRdb's table has in-frame clones only and misses some. The table lists approximately 210,000 clones, about four fifths of them singletons. The CDR3 totals 16 residues. V lost 0 bases to trimming and J lost 0 bases, with 10 bases between them. Germline CDR1 and CDR2: LNHNV and YYDKDF (reference sequence). The data were obtained in a study of cytomegalovirus exposure and HLA in healthy donors. Study-wide findings and caveats: Rarity characterized most TCR sequences, yet some public TCRs appeared in many donors. Relative to equally common others, HLA-associated TCR beta chains showed greater clonal expansion in a later analysis. An apparent linkage of common viral pathogens to several of the most significant clusters emerged in a later analysis. It was about 150 TCR beta chains that were listed as cytomegalovirus-associated.

The sample was PBMCs. The TCR comes from a girl aged 10 to 17 in good health and CMV-seropositive. V is TRBV15 and J is TRBJ2-3, with unresolved D. The CDR3, as DNA: TGTGCCACCAGCAGAGATGGCGGTACTAGCACAGATACGCAGTATTTT. Translating it yields CATSRDGGTSTDTQYF.